This is a list of T cell receptor beta chains from one sample in a study of shared clonotypes between healthy human individuals. This table comes from immunoSEQ multiplex PCR, and its TCRdb copy is limited to in-frame clones, with some not included. The sample holds about 530,000 clones, about 75% seen once. The sample comprised PBMCs. All receptors derive from a woman aged 40 to 50 in good health. Some clones in this sample may be carry-over from other donors' samples. The CDR3 runs from the conserved cysteine through the conserved F or W. D genes are given only for firm matches. For some rows the clone size is stated as once, few or many, or as a class when expanded; others skip it.

cdr3_aa | cdr3_nt | d_call | j_call | v_call | clone_size
CAWVSGSGGYTF | TGTGCCTGGGTCAGCGGGTCTGGCGGCTACACCTTC | - | TRBJ1-2 | TRBV30 | once
CASSGQAQETQYF | TGTGCCAGCAGTGGACAGGCCCAAGAGACCCAGTACTTC | - | TRBJ2-5 | TRBV2 | -
CASSYPLYGYTF | TGTGCCAGCAGTTACCCGCTCTATGGCTACACCTTC | - | TRBJ1-2 | TRBV6-5 | -
CASLRGSGNTIYF | TGTGCCTCCTTAAGGGGCTCTGGAAACACCATATATTTT | - | TRBJ1-3 | TRBV2 | few
CASSLVRWTGDTGELFF | TGTGCCAGCAGCTTGGTACGGTGGACAGGAGACACCGGGGAGCTGTTTTTT | TRBD1 | TRBJ2-2 | TRBV5-4 | -
CAWSGQNYGYTF | TGTGCCTGGAGTGGACAGAATTATGGCTACACCTTC | - | TRBJ1-2 | TRBV30 | once
CASSVGPVKVQQYF | TGTGCCAGCAGCGTAGGACCGGTTAAAGTCCAGCAGTACTTC | - | TRBJ2-7 | TRBV9 | -
CASSVGAGVGNIQYF | TGTGCCAGCAGCGTAGGGGCAGGGGTGGGAAACATTCAGTACTTC | - | TRBJ2-4 | TRBV9 | -
CASKLDRGPDTQYF | TGCGCCAGCAAATTGGACAGGGGTCCAGATACGCAGTATTTT | TRBD1 | TRBJ2-3 | TRBV10-2 | -
CASSSLVAGGPYNEQFF | TGTGCCAGCAGTTCCTTAGTGGCGGGAGGGCCCTACAATGAGCAGTTCTTC | TRBD2 | TRBJ2-1 | TRBV27 | -
CASSLKGGEQYF | TGTGCCAGCAGTTTGAAAGGGGGCGAGCAGTACTTC | - | TRBJ2-7 | TRBV28 | -
CASRKEAERKPQHF | TGTGCCAGTAGGAAGGAGGCCGAAAGAAAGCCCCAGCATTTT | - | TRBJ1-5 | TRBV19 | -
CASSLVLAAYNEQFF | TGTGCCAGCAGCTTAGTATTAGCGGCGTACAATGAGCAGTTCTTC | - | TRBJ2-1 | TRBV11-1 | -
CASSLPDRSNQPQHF | TGTGCCAGCAGTCTGCCGGACAGAAGCAATCAGCCCCAGCATTTT | - | TRBJ1-5 | TRBV2 | few
CSVALQETQYF | TGCAGCGTTGCACTCCAAGAGACCCAGTACTTC | - | TRBJ2-5 | TRBV29-1 | once
CASSDRGRSGNTIYF | TGTGCCAGCAGCGACAGGGGGCGTTCTGGAAACACCATATATTTT | TRBD1 | TRBJ1-3 | TRBV13 | -
CASMDLETQYF | TGCGCCAGCATGGACTTGGAGACCCAGTACTTC | - | TRBJ2-5 | TRBV5-1 | once
CASSRTSGRAGDEQYF | TGTGCCAGCAGCAGAACTAGCGGGAGGGCCGGGGACGAGCAGTACTTC | TRBD2 | TRBJ2-7 | TRBV9 | -
CASWGGGNQPQHF | TGTGCCAGCTGGGGGGGAGGCAATCAGCCCCAGCATTTT | - | TRBJ1-5 | TRBV2 | -
CASSYPGRSNEQFF | TGTGCCAGCAGTTACCCGGGCCGGTCCAATGAGCAGTTCTTC | - | TRBJ2-1 | TRBV6-5 | -
CASSPMGPQETQYF | TGCGCCAGCAGCCCCATGGGACCCCAAGAGACCCAGTACTTC | - | TRBJ2-5 | TRBV5-1 | -
CAWTRGHSGNTIYF | TGTGCCTGGACCAGGGGCCACTCTGGAAACACCATATATTTT | - | TRBJ1-3 | TRBV30 | -
CASSASGRAHGEQYF | TGTGCCAGCAGTGCTAGCGGGAGGGCCCATGGTGAGCAGTATTTT | TRBD2 | TRBJ2-3 | TRBV2 | few
CASRDTGRAGYTF | TGTGCCAGTAGGGACACGGGCAGGGCGGGCTACACCTTC | - | TRBJ1-2 | TRBV19 | -
CASSHRRGQGGILAKNIQYF | TGTGCCAGCAGTCACCGCCGGGGACAGGGAGGGATCCTAGCCAAAAACATTCAGTACTTC | TRBD1 | TRBJ2-4 | TRBV28 | -
CASSYYYEQYF | TGTGCCAGCAGTTACTACTACGAGCAGTACTTC | - | TRBJ2-7 | TRBV6-6 | once
CAISKQGPLGDTQYF | TGTGCCATCAGCAAACAGGGGCCCTTAGGAGATACGCAGTATTTT | TRBD1 | TRBJ2-3 | TRBV10-3 | -
CASSYLENTEAFF | TGTGCCAGCAGTTACCTGGAGAACACTGAAGCTTTCTTT | - | TRBJ1-1 | TRBV6-5 | -
CASSFSGSDEQFF | TGTGCCAGCAGCTTTAGCGGGAGCGATGAGCAGTTCTTC | TRBD2 | TRBJ2-1 | TRBV7-9 | -
CASSLSGFSYNEQFF | TGCGCCAGCAGCTTAAGCGGGTTTTCCTACAATGAGCAGTTCTTC | - | TRBJ2-1 | TRBV5-1 | -
CASSIWGAGTEAFF | TGTGCCAGTAGTATCTGGGGCGCCGGCACTGAAGCTTTCTTT | - | TRBJ1-1 | TRBV19 | -
CASSPGLGDRRDTQYF | TGTGCCAGCAGCCCTGGTTTAGGAGACAGACGGGATACGCAGTATTTT | - | TRBJ2-3 | TRBV7-6 | -
CASIPKGTLSGHLSYNEQFF | TGTGCCAGCATCCCTAAGGGAACCCTTAGCGGGCACCTCTCCTACAATGAGCAGTTCTTC | TRBD2 | TRBJ2-1 | TRBV27 | -
CASSPPLAGGGETQYF | TGTGCCAGCAGCCCTCCCCTAGCGGGAGGGGGGGAGACCCAGTACTTC | TRBD2 | TRBJ2-5 | TRBV11-2 | -
CASSQSWGSTDTQYF | TGTGCCAGCAGCCAAAGTTGGGGGAGCACAGATACGCAGTATTTT | - | TRBJ2-3 | TRBV7-8 | -
CASSIQVSWTEAFF | TGTGCCAGTAGTATCCAGGTATCCTGGACTGAAGCTTTCTTT | - | TRBJ1-1 | TRBV19 | -
CATSRQTGPQETQYF | TGTGCCACCAGCAGACAGACCGGGCCCCAAGAGACCCAGTACTTC | - | TRBJ2-5 | TRBV15 | -
CASSPRDSRQETQYF | TGCGCCAGCAGCCCTCGGGACAGTCGGCAAGAGACACAGTACTTC | TRBD1 | TRBJ2-5 | TRBV7-2 | -